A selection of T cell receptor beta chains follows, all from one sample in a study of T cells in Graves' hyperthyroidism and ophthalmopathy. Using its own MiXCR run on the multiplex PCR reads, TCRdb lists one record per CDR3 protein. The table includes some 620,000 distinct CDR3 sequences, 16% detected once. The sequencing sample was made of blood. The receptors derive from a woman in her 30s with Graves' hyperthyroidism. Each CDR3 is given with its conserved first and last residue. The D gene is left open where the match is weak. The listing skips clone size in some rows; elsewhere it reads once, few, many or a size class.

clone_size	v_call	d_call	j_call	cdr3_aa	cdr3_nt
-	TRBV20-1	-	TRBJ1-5	CSASPGGQPQHF	TGCAGTGCTAGTCCAGGCGGTCAGCCCCAGCATTTT
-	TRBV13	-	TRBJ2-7	CASSLGSKSSYEQYF	TGTGCCAGCAGCTTAGGGAGCAAGTCCTCCTACGAGCAGTACTTC
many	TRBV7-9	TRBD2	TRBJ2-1	CASSLGDYHYSEQFF	TGTGCCAGCAGCTTAGGGGACTACCACTACAGCGAGCAGTTCTTC
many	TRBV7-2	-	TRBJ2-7	CASSLRWGYEQYF	TGTGCCAGCAGCTTAAGGTGGGGATACGAGCAGTACTTC
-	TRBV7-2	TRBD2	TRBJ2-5	CASSGGLAGVRETQYF	TGTGCCAGCAGCGGGGGACTAGCGGGAGTTCGGGAGACCCAGTACTTC
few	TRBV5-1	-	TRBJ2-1	CASSLASSGKRVPRNEQFF	TGCGCCAGCAGCTTGGCCTCGTCGGGGAAAAGAGTCCCCAGGAATGAGCAGTTCTTC
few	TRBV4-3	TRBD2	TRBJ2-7	CASSQDGTSGSGEQYF	TGCGCCAGCAGCCAAGATGGGACTAGCGGGAGCGGCGAGCAGTACTTC
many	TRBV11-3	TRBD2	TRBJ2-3	CASSLGTRLSTDTQYF	TGTGCCAGCAGCCTTGGGACTAGATTATCGACAGATACGCAGTATTTT
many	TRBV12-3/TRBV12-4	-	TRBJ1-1	CASSFGQAEAFF	TGTGCCAGCAGTTTCGGTCAGGCTGAAGCTTTCTTT
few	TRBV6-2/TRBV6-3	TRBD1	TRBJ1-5	CASSSGQVGTQPQHF	TGTGCCAGCAGTTCCGGACAGGTCGGAACTCAGCCCCAGCATTTT
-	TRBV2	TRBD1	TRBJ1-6	CASSELGQGYNSPLHF	TGTGCCAGCAGTGAATTGGGACAGGGCTATAATTCACCCCTCCACTTT
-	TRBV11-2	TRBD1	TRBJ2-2	CASLTVGTGGTGELFF	TGTGCCAGCCTTACCGTCGGGACAGGGGGTACCGGGGAGCTGTTTTTT
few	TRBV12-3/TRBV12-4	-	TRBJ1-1	CASGRGNAEAFF	TGTGCCAGTGGAAGGGGGAACGCTGAAGCTTTCTTT
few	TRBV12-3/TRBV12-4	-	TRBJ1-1	CASITGIWAEAFF	TGTGCCAGCATCACAGGGATTTGGGCTGAAGCTTTCTTT
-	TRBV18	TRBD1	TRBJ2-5	CASSPRMGQESQETQYF	TGTGCCAGCTCACCACGGATGGGACAGGAGAGCCAAGAGACCCAGTACTTC
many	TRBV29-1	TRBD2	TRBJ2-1	CSAREDPYNEQFF	TGCAGCGCACGGGAGGACCCCTACAATGAGCAGTTCTTC
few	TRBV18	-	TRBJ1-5	CASSPPGPYSNQPQHF	TGTGCCAGCTCACCACCTGGGCCTTATAGCAATCAGCCCCAGCATTTT
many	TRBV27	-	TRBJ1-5	CASRNRGLNQPQHF	TGTGCCAGCAGGAACCGGGGACTCAATCAGCCCCAGCATTTT
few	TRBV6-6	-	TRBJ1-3	CASSYSPRTVSGNTIYF	TGTGCCAGCAGTTACTCACCCCGGACAGTCTCTGGAAACACCATATATTTT
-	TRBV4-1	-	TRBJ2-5	CASSQPGWQRQETQYF	TGCGCCAGCAGCCAACCAGGGTGGCAGCGCCAAGAGACCCAGTACTTC
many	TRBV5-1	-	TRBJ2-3	CASSLDAQDTQYF	TGCGCCAGCAGCCTTGACGCGCAAGATACGCAGTATTTT
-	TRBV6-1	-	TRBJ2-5	CASNRAHWEETQYF	TGTGCCAGCAACAGGGCCCACTGGGAAGAGACCCAGTACTTC